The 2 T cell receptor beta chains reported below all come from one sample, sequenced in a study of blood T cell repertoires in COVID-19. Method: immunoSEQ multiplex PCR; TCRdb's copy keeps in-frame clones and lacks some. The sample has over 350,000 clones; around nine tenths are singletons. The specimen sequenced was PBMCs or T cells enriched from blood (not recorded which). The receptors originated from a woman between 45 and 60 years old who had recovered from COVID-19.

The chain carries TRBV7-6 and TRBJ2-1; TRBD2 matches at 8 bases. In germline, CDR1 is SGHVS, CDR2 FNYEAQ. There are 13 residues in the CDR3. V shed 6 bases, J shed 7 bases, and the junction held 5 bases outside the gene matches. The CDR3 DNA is TGTGCCAGCAGTTGGACTAGCCTGAATGAGCAGTTCTTC. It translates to CASSWTSLNEQFF.

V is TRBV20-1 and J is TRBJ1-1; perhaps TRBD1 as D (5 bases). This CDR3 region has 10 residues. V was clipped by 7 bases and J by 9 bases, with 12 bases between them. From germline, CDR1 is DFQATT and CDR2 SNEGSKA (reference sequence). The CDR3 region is CSVLGQKAFF. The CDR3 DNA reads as TGCAGTGTCCTGGGGCAGAAAGCTTTCTTT.